Listed below are T cell receptor beta chains from one sample, sequenced in a study of cytomegalovirus exposure and HLA in healthy donors. Some clones are missing from TCRdb's copy, which holds only in-frame ones; the method was immunoSEQ multiplex PCR. The sample lists approximately 100,000 clones, approximately 75% occurring once. The material sequenced was PBMCs. These receptors originate from a woman between 35 and 50 years old in good health and CMV-seronegative. Each CDR3 is given with its conserved first and last residue. D genes are given only for firm matches. Clone size is stated in some rows and not others, as once, few, many or a class when expanded.

>TRBJ2-3|TRBD1|-|TRBV18
CASSPLGQGSTDTQYF
TGTGCCAGCTCACCACTCGGACAGGGGAGCACAGATACGCAGTATTTT
>TRBJ2-1|TRBD2|-|TRBV29-1
CSVSTPGTGLVFF
TGCAGCGTTAGCACCCCTGGGACGGGACTAGTATTCTTC
>TRBJ2-6|TRBD1|-|TRBV5-1
CASSTDRAGANVLTF
TGCGCCAGCAGCACGGACAGGGCTGGGGCCAACGTCCTGACTTTC
>TRBJ2-3|TRBD1|-|TRBV5-1
CASSSGGDPTDTQYF
TGCGCCAGCAGCTCAGGGGGCGATCCTACAGATACGCAGTATTTT
>TRBJ2-1|-|-|TRBV5-1
CASQERGSSYNEQFF
TGCGCCAGCCAGGAACGTGGCAGCTCCTACAATGAGCAGTTCTTC
>TRBJ1-4|-|-|TRBV7-6
CASSLDGRSNEKLFF
TGTGCCAGCAGCTTAGATGGCAGGTCTAATGAAAAACTGTTTTTT
>TRBJ2-3|-|-|TRBV7-3
CASSPLPSGSPDTQYF
TGTGCCAGCAGCCCCCTTCCTAGTGGGTCCCCAGATACGCAGTATTTT
>TRBJ2-7|-|once|TRBV7-2
CASSLGRVNYEQYF
TGTGCCAGCAGCTTAGGCAGGGTAAACTACGAGCAGTACTTC
>TRBJ2-3|-|once|TRBV27
CASSLSGVSSTDTQYF
TGTGCCAGCAGTTTAAGCGGAGTTTCTAGCACAGATACGCAGTATTTT
>TRBJ2-1|TRBD2|-|TRBV30
CAWSIWGTSVYNEQFF
TGTGCCTGGAGTATTTGGGGGACTAGCGTTTACAATGAGCAGTTCTTC
>TRBJ1-5|TRBD1|-|TRBV4-1
CASSQLRDRGNNQPQHF
TGCGCCAGCAGCCAGCTACGGGACAGGGGTAATAATCAGCCCCAGCATTTT
>TRBJ2-7|-|-|TRBV4-1
CASSQSSGGVQYEQYF
TGCGCCAGCAGCCAAAGTTCGGGGGGCGTTCAATACGAGCAGTACTTC
>TRBJ2-7|TRBD1|-|TRBV30
CAWSHGTGTYEQYF
TGTGCCTGGAGCCACGGGACAGGGACCTACGAGCAGTACTTC
>TRBJ2-5|-|-|TRBV25-1
CASSSGGGASRETQYF
TGTGCCAGCAGCTCTGGTGGGGGGGCTAGTCGAGAGACCCAGTACTTC
>TRBJ2-7|TRBD1|-|TRBV28
CASSLTWDRNYYEQYF
TGTGCCAGCTCACTGACGTGGGACAGAAACTATTACGAGCAGTACTTC
>TRBJ2-1|TRBD2|few|TRBV14
CASSLYGREGYNEQFF
TGTGCCAGCAGCCTATACGGGCGGGAGGGGTACAATGAGCAGTTCTTC
>TRBJ2-3|-|-|TRBV7-3
CASSLWGGYTDTQYF
TGTGCCAGCAGCTTATGGGGGGGCTACACAGATACGCAGTATTTT
>TRBJ2-3|TRBD2|-|TRBV2
CASRVLAGGTDTQYF
TGTGCCAGCAGAGTACTAGCGGGGGGAACAGATACGCAGTATTTT
>TRBJ2-7|-|-|TRBV28
CASTSGNEQYF
TGTGCCAGCACCTCAGGGAACGAGCAGTACTTC
>TRBJ1-4|-|-|TRBV23-1
CATPPRSGGKLFF
TGCGCCACTCCCCCGAGGTCGGGAGGAAAACTGTTTTTT
>TRBJ1-1|-|-|TRBV7-2
CASSLERLNTEAFF
TGTGCCAGCAGCTTAGAACGGTTGAACACTGAAGCTTTCTTT
>TRBJ2-2|-|-|TRBV11-2
CASSLRGIPTGELFF
TGTGCCAGCAGCTTACGGGGGATCCCCACCGGGGAGCTGTTTTTT
>TRBJ1-4|-|few|TRBV30
CGLGYNEKLFF
TGTGGACTGGGTTATAATGAAAAACTGTTTTTT
>TRBJ2-2|TRBD1|once|TRBV30
CAWSITGAGELFF
TGTGCCTGGAGTATAACAGGGGCTGGGGAGCTGTTTTTT
>TRBJ2-1|-|-|TRBV7-6
CASSLAGVRDEQFF
TGTGCCAGCAGCTTAGCGGGAGTCAGAGATGAGCAGTTCTTC
>TRBJ2-7|-|-|TRBV30
CAWSRGMTYEQYF
TGTGCCTGGAGTCGCGGGATGACCTACGAGCAGTACTTC
>TRBJ2-5|-|few|TRBV6-1
CASSERAETQYF
TGTGCCAGCAGTGAACGTGCGGAGACCCAGTACTTC
>TRBJ2-1|TRBD1|-|TRBV28
CASSTISGTGFYNEQFF
TGTGCCAGCAGTACTATTTCCGGGACAGGGTTCTACAATGAGCAGTTCTTC